This paragraph covers one TCR beta chain sequence. These data belong to a study of control samples from healthy donors and cancer patients. The data were produced by immunoSEQ multiplex PCR, yet TCRdb's version contains in-frame clones alone and is incomplete. The data show some 140,000 clones, approximately 86% seen once. The germline V gene has CDR1 MNHEY and CDR2 SMNVEV (reference sequence). V was trimmed by 5 bases and J by 2 bases, leaving 13 bases between them. CDR3 length equals 15 residues. This clonotype was sampled from a woman aged 30 to 39 in good health. This sequence joins TRBV27 and TRBJ1-5; D remains unclear. Sequencing input: blood. The CDR3 protein is CASSLSINGNQPQHF. The CDR3, as DNA: TGTGCCAGCAGTCTTTCGATAAACGGCAATCAGCCCCAGCATTTT.